Listed here are 17 T cell receptor beta chains from one sample, sequenced in a study of T cell changes during pregnancy in multiple sclerosis. Profiling relied on immunoSEQ multiplex PCR, and the TCRdb table lists in-frame clones only, not all of them. The data contain about 59,000 clones, approximately 94% of them singletons. The specimen comprised CD8+ T cells from peripheral blood mononuclear cells, sampled after pregnancy. The receptors here all came from a female donor with multiple sclerosis, enrolled in a pregnancy study.

The genes are TRBV27 and TRBJ1-2, with D uncertain. There are 14 residues in the CDR3. Deletions cut 3 bases from V and 0 bases from J, with 8 bases between. Germline-derived CDR1 and CDR2 are MNHEY and SMNVEV (reference sequence). In DNA form, the CDR3 reads TGTGCCAGCAGTTTTATGAGAGCTAACTATGGCTACACCTTC. This codes for CASSFMRANYGYTF.

The rearrangement links TRBV28 to TRBJ2-5, with 8 bases aligning to TRBD1. The CDR3 extends over 15 amino acids. Germline V gene sequence: CDR1 MDHEN, CDR2 SYDVKM. With 7 bases clipped from V and 7 bases from J, the junction kept 14 bases outside the gene matches. CDR3 amino acids: CASNQAGGLLWTQYF. The CDR3 coding sequence is TGTGCCAGCAACCAGGCAGGGGGCCTTCTTTGGACCCAGTACTTC. Drawing the rest from reference TRBV28 and TRBJ2-5, the complete variable domain is DVKVTQSSRYLVKRTGEKVFLECVQDMDHENMFWYRQDPGLGLRLIYFSYDVKMKEKGDIPEGYSVSREKKERFSLILESASTNQTSMYLCASNQAGGLLWTQYFGPGTRLLVL.

The chain couples TRBV14 to TRBJ2-7, with TRBD2 identical over 9 bases. CDR1 and CDR2 from the germline V gene are SGHDN and FVKESK. The CDR3 covers 13 residues. V was clipped by 6 bases and J by 5 bases; unmatched bases: 5. The CDR3 loop reads CASRESGGNEQYF. CDR3 nucleotide sequence: TGTGCCAGCAGGGAGAGCGGGGGGAACGAGCAGTACTTC.

The chain recombines TRBV6-5 with TRBJ2-7, with D perhaps matching TRBD1 (5 bases). Looked up from germline, CDR1 is MNHEY and CDR2 is SVGAGI. The germline V and J ends were trimmed by 6 bases and 4 bases, with 19 bases remaining between them. The CDR3 sequence is 15 residues long. Here the CDR3 DNA reads TGTGCCAGCAGCCCCCCCTCCGGACATAGATACGAGCAGTACTTC. Its protein product is CASSPPSGHRYEQYF.

The V and J genes are TRBV4-3 and TRBJ2-7, with 7 bases aligning to TRBD2. Trimming took 1 base from V and 7 from J; bases not matched to a gene: 10. CDR1 is LGHNA and CDR2 is YSLEER in the germline V gene. The CDR3 totals 15 residues. The CDR3 DNA reads as TGCGCCAGCAGCCAAGGGGTGGGAGGGCTTGAAGAGCAGTACTTC. Its protein product is CASSQGVGGLEEQYF.

Turning to this clone: Distinct nucleotide sequences in the sample also encode this CDR3. V usage is TRBV19 and J usage is TRBJ2-7; 7 bases fit TRBD1. Germline trimming cut 4 bases from V and 3 bases from J; bases unmatched to any gene: 3. Germline V lookup: CDR1 LNHDA, CDR2 SQIVND (reference sequence). This CDR3 contains 13 residues. The CDR3 spells CASSTSGGYEQYF. In DNA form, the CDR3 reads TGTGCCAGTAGTACCTCAGGGGGCTACGAGCAGTACTTC.

The rearrangement uses TRBV28 and TRBJ1-5, with TRBD1 identical over 9 bases. Germline V gene sequence: CDR1 MDHEN, CDR2 SYDVKM. This CDR3 spans 17 amino acids. V shed 8 bases, J shed 6 bases, and the junction held 17 bases outside the gene matches. The CDR3 reads CASSLFWDRAVGQPQHF. The CDR3 bases are TGTGCCAGCTCCTTATTCTGGGACAGGGCGGTCGGTCAGCCCCAGCATTTT.

This chain's CDR3 is CASSWGQGISEQYF. Written as DNA, the CDR3 is TGTGCCAGTAGTTGGGGACAGGGAATTAGTGAGCAGTACTTC. This chain connects TRBV19 to TRBJ2-7; 9 positions agree with TRBD1. The CDR3 sequence is 14 residues long. J was trimmed by 7 bases and V by 5 bases; bases with no gene match: 9. Germline V gene data show CDR1 as LNHDA and CDR2 as SQIVND (reference sequence).

The sample holds one count of this clone. This sequence joins TRBV4-1 and TRBJ2-3; D might be TRBD2 (6 bases). The germline V and J ends were trimmed by 1 base and 2 bases, with 16 bases remaining between them. The CDR3 consists of 17 residues. Per the germline V gene, CDR1 is MGHRA and CDR2 is YSYEKL. The DNA of the CDR3 is TGCGCCAGCAGCCAAGGGGGGGTTGCGGGACCCACAGATACGCAGTATTTT. This translates into CASSQGGVAGPTDTQYF.

V gene TRBV27 combines with J gene TRBJ1-5; 8 bases match TRBD1. There are 14 residues in the CDR3. The J segment lost 3 bases and the V segment lost 6 bases, leaving 4 bases of the junction unmatched. Germline CDR1 is MNHEY and CDR2 is SMNVEV (reference sequence). The CDR3: CASSDRGTNQPQHF. CDR3 sequence (DNA): TGTGCCAGCAGCGACAGGGGAACCAATCAGCCCCAGCATTTT.

The J gene is TRBJ2-1, the V gene TRBV5-1; possible D gene TRBD1, 5 bases. The germline CDR1 and CDR2 sequences are SGHRS and YFSETQ. Between the trimmed V and J ends, which lost 0 bases and 8 bases, there was a span of 15 bases. CDR3 length equals 15 residues. The CDR3 sequence is CASSLAVGLVDEQFF. The CDR3 nucleotides read TGCGCCAGCAGCTTGGCCGTGGGGCTAGTGGATGAGCAGTTCTTC. Full variable domain (outside the CDR3, taken from reference TRBV5-1 and TRBJ2-1): KAGVTQTPRYLIKTRGQQVTLSCSPISGHRSVSWYQQTPGQGLQFLFEYFSETQRNKGNFPGRFSGRQFSNSRSEMNVSTLELGDSALYLCASSLAVGLVDEQFFGPGTRLTVL.

The chain is built from TRBV10-1 and TRBJ2-1; 9 nucleotides line up with TRBD2. The V and J ends lost 6 bases and 3 bases, in that order; junction bases with no gene match: 15. This CDR3 spans 18 amino acids. Per germline, CDR1 WNHNN and CDR2 SYGVQD (reference sequence). DNA of the CDR3: TGCGCCAGCAGGCTACTAGCGGGCGCCTTAGGAGGCTACAATGAGCAGTTCTTC. It translates to CASRLLAGALGGYNEQFF.

V and J are TRBV11-2 and TRBJ2-1, with a weak D call TRBD2 (6 bases). Trimming left V 3 bases short and J 8 bases short, with 17 bases between. The CDR3 runs 15 residues. Germline V gives CDR1 SGHAT, CDR2 FQNNGV. The CDR3 protein is CASSFVVRDKDEQFF. The CDR3 DNA is TGTGCCAGCAGCTTTGTGGTGCGGGATAAAGATGAGCAGTTCTTC.

The rearrangement links TRBV27 to TRBJ2-1, with 11 bases fitting TRBD2. The CDR3 contains 13 residues. V lost 5 bases to trimming and J lost 15 bases; unmatched junction nucleotides: 9. Germline V gene sequence: CDR1 MNHEY, CDR2 SMNVEV (reference sequence). Here the CDR3 DNA reads TGTGCCAGCAGTCCCACTAGCGGGAGAACTCGGTTCTTC. Its translation is CASSPTSGRTRFF.

This chain uses TRBV6-5 with TRBJ1-4, with 7 bases aligning to TRBD1. The V gene end was trimmed by 3 bases and the J gene end by 6 bases; junction bases not matched to a gene: 7. Per germline, CDR1 MNHEY and CDR2 SVGAGI. This CDR3 has 15 amino acids. The chain's CDR3 is CASSYSTGLHEKLFF. DNA for the CDR3: TGTGCCAGCAGTTATTCGACAGGGCTCCATGAAAAACTGTTTTTT.

The chain couples TRBV29-1 to TRBJ2-2, with 8 positions matching TRBD1. This CDR3 has 11 residues. Per the germline V gene, CDR1 is SQVTM and CDR2 is ANQGSEA. The V and J ends lost 6 bases and 6 bases, in that order; junction bases with no gene match: 0. Written as DNA, the CDR3 is TGCAGCGTGGACAGGGCCGGGGAGCTGTTTTTT. This sequence encodes CSVDRAGELFF.

The J gene is TRBJ2-3, the V gene TRBV4-3, with 8 bases matching TRBD1. CDR1 and CDR2 (germline): LGHNA, YSLEER. V lost 5 bases to trimming and J lost 4 bases; unmatched junction nucleotides: 8. The length of the CDR3 is 15 residues. CDR3 coding DNA: TGCGCCAGCAGCTCTCGGACAGGGCGTCCAGATACGCAGTATTTT. Protein product: CASSSRTGRPDTQYF.